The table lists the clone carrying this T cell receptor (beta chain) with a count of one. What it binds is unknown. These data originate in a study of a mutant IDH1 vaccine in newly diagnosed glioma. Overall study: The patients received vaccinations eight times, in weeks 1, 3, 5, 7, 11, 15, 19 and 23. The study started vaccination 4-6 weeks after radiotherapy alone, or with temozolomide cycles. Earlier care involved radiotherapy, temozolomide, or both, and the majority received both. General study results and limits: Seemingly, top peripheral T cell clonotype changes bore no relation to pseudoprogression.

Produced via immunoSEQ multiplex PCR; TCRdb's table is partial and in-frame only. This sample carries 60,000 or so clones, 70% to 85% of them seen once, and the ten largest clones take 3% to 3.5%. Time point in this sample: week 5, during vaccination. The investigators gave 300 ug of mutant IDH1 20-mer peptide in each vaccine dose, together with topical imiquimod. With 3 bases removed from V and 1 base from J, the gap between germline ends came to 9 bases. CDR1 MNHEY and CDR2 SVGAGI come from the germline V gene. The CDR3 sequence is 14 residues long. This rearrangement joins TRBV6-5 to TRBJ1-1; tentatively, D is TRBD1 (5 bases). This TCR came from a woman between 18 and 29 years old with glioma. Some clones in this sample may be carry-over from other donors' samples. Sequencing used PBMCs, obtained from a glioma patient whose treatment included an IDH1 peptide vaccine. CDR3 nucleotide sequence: TGTGCCAGCAGTTATGGGGGAACGAACACTGAAGCTTTCTTT. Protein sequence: CASSYGGTNTEAFF.